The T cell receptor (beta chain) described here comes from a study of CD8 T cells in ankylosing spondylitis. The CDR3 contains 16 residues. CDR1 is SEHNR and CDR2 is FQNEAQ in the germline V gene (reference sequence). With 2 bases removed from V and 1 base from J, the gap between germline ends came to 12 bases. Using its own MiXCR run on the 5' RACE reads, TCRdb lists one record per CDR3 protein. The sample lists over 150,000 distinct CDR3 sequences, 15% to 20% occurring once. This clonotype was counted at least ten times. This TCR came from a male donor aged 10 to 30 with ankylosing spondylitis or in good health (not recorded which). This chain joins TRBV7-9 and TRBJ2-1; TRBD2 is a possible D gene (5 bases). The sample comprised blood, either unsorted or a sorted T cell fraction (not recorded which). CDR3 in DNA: TGTGCCAGCAGCTTAAGATGGAGCGGATCCTACAATGAGCAGTTCTTC. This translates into CASSLRWSGSYNEQFF.